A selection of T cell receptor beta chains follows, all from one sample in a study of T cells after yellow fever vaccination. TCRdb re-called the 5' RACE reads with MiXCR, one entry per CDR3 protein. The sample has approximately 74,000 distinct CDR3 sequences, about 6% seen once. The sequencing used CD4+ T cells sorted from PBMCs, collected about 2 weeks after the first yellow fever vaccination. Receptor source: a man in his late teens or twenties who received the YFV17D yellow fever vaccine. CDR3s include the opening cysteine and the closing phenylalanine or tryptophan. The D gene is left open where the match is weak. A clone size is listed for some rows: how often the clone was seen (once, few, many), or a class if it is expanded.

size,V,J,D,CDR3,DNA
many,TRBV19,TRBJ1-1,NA,CASRIPTDNTEAFF,TGTGCCAGTAGGATTCCGACCGATAACACTGAAGCTTTCTTT
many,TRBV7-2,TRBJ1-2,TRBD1,CASSFNRQGGGYTF,TGTGCCAGCAGCTTCAACCGACAGGGCGGGGGCTACACCTTC
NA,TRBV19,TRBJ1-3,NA,CASQNPDGSSGNTIYF,TGTGCCAGCCAGAATCCTGACGGAAGCTCTGGAAACACCATATATTTT
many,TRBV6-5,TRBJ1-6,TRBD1,CASKPGQGSYNSPLHF,TGTGCCAGCAAGCCGGGACAGGGCTCCTATAATTCACCCCTCCACTTT
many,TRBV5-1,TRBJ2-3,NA,CASCLQHQGGTQYF,TGCGCCAGCTGCCTGCAACATCAGGGGGGTACGCAGTATTTT
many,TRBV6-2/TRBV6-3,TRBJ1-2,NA,CASRIAGLTIAGYGYTF,TGTGCCAGCAGAATCGCCGGCCTTACTATCGCCGGCTATGGCTACACCTTC
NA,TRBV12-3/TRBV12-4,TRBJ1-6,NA,CASSSQVRSPLHF,TGTGCCAGCAGTTCTCAGGTGCGTTCGCCCCTCCACTTT
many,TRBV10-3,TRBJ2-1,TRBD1,CAISTPQQGFLYNEQFF,TGTGCCATCAGTACCCCACAACAGGGGTTTCTTTACAATGAGCAGTTCTTC
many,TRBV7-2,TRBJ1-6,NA,CASSSFGPERSPLHF,TGTGCCAGCAGCTCTTTCGGACCAGAACGGTCACCCCTCCACTTT
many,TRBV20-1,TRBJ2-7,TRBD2,CSALAGGSSYEQYF,TGCAGTGCCCTAGCGGGGGGGAGCTCCTACGAGCAGTACTTC
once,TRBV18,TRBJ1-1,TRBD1,CHSSPRGTGDTEAFF,TGTCACAGCTCACCAAGGGGGACAGGGGACACTGAAGCTTTCTTT
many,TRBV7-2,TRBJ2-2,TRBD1,CASSSNRDRVLLGELFF,TGTGCCAGCAGCTCAAACCGGGACAGGGTCCTTCTCGGGGAGCTGTTTTTT
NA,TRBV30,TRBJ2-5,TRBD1,CAWLGTGRYQETQYF,TGTGCCTGGTTGGGGACAGGGCGGTACCAAGAGACCCAGTACTTC
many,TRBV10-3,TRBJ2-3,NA,CAIRGGGAGDTQYF,TGTGCCATCCGGGGAGGGGGGGCCGGGGATACGCAGTATTTT
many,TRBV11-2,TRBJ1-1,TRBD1,CASSLGTGPFTEAFF,TGTGCCAGCAGCTTAGGGACAGGACCCTTCACTGAAGCTTTCTTT
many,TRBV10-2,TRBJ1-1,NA,CATRRKEVHTEAFF,TGCGCCACCAGACGTAAAGAGGTGCACACTGAAGCTTTCTTT
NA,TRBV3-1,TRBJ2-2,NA,CASSQYTGELFF,TGTGCTAGCAGTCAATACACCGGGGAGCTGTTTTTT
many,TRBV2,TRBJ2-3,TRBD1,CASRRTGWTDTQYF,TGTGCCAGCAGACGGACAGGGTGGACAGATACGCAGTATTTT
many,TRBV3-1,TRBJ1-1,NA,CASSHLNTEAFF,TGTGCCAGCAGCCATCTTAACACTGAAGCTTTCTTT
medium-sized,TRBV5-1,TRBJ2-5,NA,CASSLGGQETQYF,TGTGCCAGCAGCTTGGGGGGCCAAGAGACCCAGTACTTC
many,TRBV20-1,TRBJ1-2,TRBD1,CSAAGDRDRGGYTF,TGCAGTGCTGCCGGGGACAGGGATAGGGGTGGCTACACCTTC
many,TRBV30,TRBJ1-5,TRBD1,CAWSLPKRDRTSQPQHF,TGTGCCTGGAGTCTCCCAAAAAGGGACAGGACAAGCCAGCCCCAGCATTTT
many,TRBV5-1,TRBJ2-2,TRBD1,CASSLGQGHTGELFF,TGCGCCAGCAGCTTGGGACAGGGGCACACCGGGGAGCTGTTTTTT
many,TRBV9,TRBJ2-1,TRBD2,CASSPRGSGGSYNEQFF,TGTGCCAGCAGCCCCCGGGGTAGCGGGGGTTCCTACAATGAGCAGTTCTTC
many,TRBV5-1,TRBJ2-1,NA,CASSSLTFDEQFF,TGCGCCAGCAGCTCCCTCACTTTCGATGAGCAGTTCTTC
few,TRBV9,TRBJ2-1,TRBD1,CASSEGDRADEQFF,TGTGCCAGCAGCGAGGGGGACAGGGCTGACGAGCAGTTCTTC
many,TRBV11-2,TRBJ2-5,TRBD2,CASRSLAGGETQYF,TGTGCCAGCAGGTCACTAGCGGGCGGGGAGACCCAGTACTTC
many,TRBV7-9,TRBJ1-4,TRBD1,CASSPQGARNEKLFF,TGTGCCAGCAGTCCTCAGGGGGCGAGAAATGAAAAACTGTTTTTT
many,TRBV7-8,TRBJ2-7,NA,CASNTPAQTGRIGYEQYF,TGTGCCAGCAACACCCCAGCCCAGACAGGGAGGATTGGCTACGAGCAGTACTTC
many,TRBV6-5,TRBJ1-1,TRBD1,CASSLYRGTEAFF,TGTGCCAGCAGTTTGTACAGGGGCACTGAAGCTTTCTTT
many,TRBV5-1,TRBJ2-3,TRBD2,CASSLSGALHGGTQYF,TGCGCCAGCAGCCTTAGCGGGGCCTTGCACGGGGGTACGCAGTATTTT
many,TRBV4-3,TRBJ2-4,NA,CASSQDLGGLAKNIQYF,TGCGCCAGCAGCCAAGATTTAGGGGGTTTGGCCAAAAACATTCAGTACTTC
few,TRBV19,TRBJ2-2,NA,CASSQGGDTGELFF,TGTGCCAGTAGTCAGGGGGGGGACACCGGGGAGCTGTTTTTT
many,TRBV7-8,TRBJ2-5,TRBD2,CASSWEPGRGGETQYF,TGTGCCAGCAGCTGGGAGCCGGGACGCGGGGGGGAGACCCAGTACTTC
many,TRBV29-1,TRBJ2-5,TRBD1,CSVELVAGGTQYF,TGCAGCGTTGAACTCGTCGCAGGGGGGACCCAGTACTTC
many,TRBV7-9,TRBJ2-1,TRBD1,CASSSPGQGIGRNEQFF,TGTGCCAGCAGCTCACCGGGACAGGGGATAGGTAGGAATGAGCAGTTCTTC
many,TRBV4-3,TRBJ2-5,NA,CASSQEYAYQETQYF,TGCGCCAGCAGCCAAGAATACGCGTACCAAGAGACCCAGTACTTC
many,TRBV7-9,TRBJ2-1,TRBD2,CASSPFWGSGRNNEQFF,TGTGCCAGCAGCCCTTTCTGGGGTAGCGGGAGAAACAATGAGCAGTTCTTC
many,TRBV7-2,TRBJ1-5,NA,CASSFAVSNQPQHF,TGTGCCAGCAGCTTTGCAGTGAGCAATCAGCCCCAGCATTTT
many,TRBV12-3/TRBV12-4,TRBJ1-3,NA,CASTPNGGNTIYF,TGTGCCAGCACCCCGAACGGTGGAAACACCATATATTTT
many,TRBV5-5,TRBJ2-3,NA,CASSTELDTQYF,TGTGCCAGCAGCACCGAGTTAGATACGCAGTATTTT
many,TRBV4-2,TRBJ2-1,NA,CASWGSGNEQFF,TGTGCCTCCTGGGGAAGTGGAAATGAGCAGTTCTTC
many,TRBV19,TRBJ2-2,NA,CASRPRGGSAGSGELFF,TGTGCCAGTAGACCGAGGGGGGGAAGCGCCGGGTCCGGGGAGCTGTTTTTT
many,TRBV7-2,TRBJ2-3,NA,CASSSGAGASTYTQYF,TGTGCCAGCAGCTCCGGGGCGGGGGCTAGCACATATACGCAGTATTTT
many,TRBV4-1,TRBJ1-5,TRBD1,CASSQRQGNNQPQHF,TGCGCCAGCAGCCAAAGACAGGGGAACAATCAGCCCCAGCATTTT
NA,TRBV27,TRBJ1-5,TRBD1,CASSQGERQPQHF,TGTGCCAGCAGTCAGGGGGAGAGGCAGCCCCAGCATTTT